This TCR beta chain is from a study of blood T cell repertoires in COVID-19. Turning to the study itself: Both acute and convalescent COVID-19 samples were obtained from the United States, Italy and Spain. Sources were T cells, B-cell-depleted T cells, or PBMCs; the material itself was cDNA or gDNA.

The assay was immunoSEQ multiplex PCR, and TCRdb's table has in-frame clones only and misses some. The sample includes 150,000 to 200,000 clones, about 87% of them seen just once. V lost 3 bases, J lost 5 bases, and 2 bases stayed unmatched. CDR1 and CDR2 from the germline V gene are MNHNS and SASEGT. There are 14 residues in the CDR3. The chain joins TRBV6-1 to TRBJ1-2, with 11 bases matching TRBD1. Sequenced material: peripheral blood. The sequence was obtained from a middle-aged man with active or convalescent COVID-19. In DNA, the CDR3 is TGTGCCAGCAGTGAGGGACAGGGGGTTTATGGCTACACCTTC. It codes for CASSEGQGVYGYTF.